Below, 5 T cell receptor beta chains from the same sample are listed, as sequenced in a study of T cell therapy after organ transplantation. Their antigen targets remain unknown. Measured with immunoSEQ multiplex PCR; TCRdb has only the in-frame clones, and not every one. The sample lists 51,000 or so clones; approximately 94% were seen once. Sequenced here: CD8+ T cells from blood, sampled before autologous CMV-specific T cell therapy. All receptors derive from a human patient who had received a solid organ transplant and had CMV disease.

This clone came up once. V and J are TRBV5-1 and TRBJ2-7, with 9 bases aligning to TRBD1. Germline assignment: CDR1 SGHRS and CDR2 YFSETQ. V lost 7 bases and J lost 6; bases outside the gene matches: 8. This CDR3 is built from 13 residues. The CDR3 spells CASGGQGLGEQYF. For the CDR3, the DNA is TGCGCCAGCGGCGGACAGGGGCTCGGCGAGCAGTACTTC.

V gene TRBV11-3 combines with J gene TRBJ2-3, with 7 bases that match TRBD2. The CDR3 length is 14 residues. Germline V gene lookup returns CDR1 SGHNT and CDR2 YENEEA. Trimming took 5 bases from V and 4 from J; bases not matched to a gene: 6. CDR3 region: CASSPDGRSDTQYF. The CDR3 nucleotides read TGTGCCAGCAGCCCAGACGGGAGGTCAGATACGCAGTATTTT. The full variable domain, with the rest looked up from reference TRBV11-3 and TRBJ2-3, is EAGVVQSPRYKIIEKKQPVAFWCNPISGHNTLYWYLQNLGQGPELLIRYENEEAVDDSQLPKDRFSAERLKGVDSTLKIQPAELGDSAVYLCASSPDGRSDTQYFGPGTRLTVL.

The V call is TRBV19, the J call TRBJ2-7, with D hard to call. The germline V gene encodes CDR1 LNHDA and CDR2 SQIVND (reference sequence). This CDR3 comprises 11 residues. The V end lost 6 bases, the J end lost 6 bases, and 9 bases lay between the germline ends. CDR3 DNA: TGTGCCAGTAGGGAATCGGGCGAGCAGTACTTC. Translation gives CASRESGEQYF.

This chain links TRBV6-5 with TRBJ1-1; D is undetermined. Germline lookup yields CDR1 MNHEY and CDR2 SVGAGI. The CDR3 totals 13 residues. V was trimmed by 5 bases and J by 7 bases, leaving 14 bases between them. CDR3 sequence reads: CASSGAGEVEAFF. The CDR3 nucleotides read TGTGCCAGCAGTGGAGCGGGCGAAGTTGAAGCTTTCTTT.

V usage is TRBV4-1 and J usage is TRBJ1-2; the D is unclear. This CDR3 is built from 15 residues. The V gene lost 1 base and the J gene lost 4 bases, with 13 bases spanning the gap. Per the germline V gene, CDR1 is MGHRA and CDR2 is YSYEKL. As DNA, the CDR3 is TGCGCCAGCAGCCAAGTCCTTCTGGGCAGCTATGGCTACACCTTC. Translating it yields CASSQVLLGSYGYTF.